This paragraph covers one TCR beta chain sequence. The record originates from a study of control samples from healthy donors and cancer patients. Germline CDR1 is SGHTA and CDR2 is FQGNSA. The CDR3 has 13 residues. V gave up 0 bases and J gave up 5 bases, with 5 bases separating them. Using immunoSEQ multiplex PCR, the repertoire was profiled, and TCRdb retains in-frame clones only, with some absent. This table has about 120,000 clones, 93% appearing once. The origin of this receptor is a man under 40 in good health. The rearrangement joins TRBV7-2 to TRBJ1-5; no firm D call. The sample comprised blood. CDR3 DNA: TGTGCCAGCAGCTTAGCGCCCCATCAGCCCCAGCATTTT. Residues: CASSLAPHQPQHF.